This T cell receptor (beta chain) derives from a study of blood T cells in healthy people across ages (dated by TCRdb to the mid-2010s). Concerning the study at large: Template switching captured roughly one uniquely barcoded TCR beta cDNA molecule per two T cells in model experiments. To avoid experimental bias, donors of different ages were spread randomly across the sequencing lanes. Using the same blood draw, the study looked at two additional independent replicas of 1 million unique cDNA reads for two donors, one aged 18 to 30 and the other aged 80 or older. The study measured age-related changes in TCR beta repertoire diversity using deep sequencing normalized with unique cDNA molecular identifiers. Donors were grouped into four age groups: young (average approximately 15 years), middle-aged (over 35), aged (around 60) and long-lived (approximately 81).

Results the study describes overall, beyond this receptor: The CMV infection status of donors was not known, potentially confounding age-related changes in expanded clonotypes. Because profiling used bulk unsorted PBMCs, naive and antigen-experienced compartments could not be compared conclusively. The percentage of naive T cells measured by flow cytometry correlated strongly with observed TCR beta diversity. Estimates of total diversity from one million sequenced T cells were regarded as lower bounds and underestimates. As age increased, observed TCR beta diversity per million T cells dropped in a roughly linear way, and a significant reduction was already evident by age 40. The long-lived group showed more naive CD4+ T cells, fewer expanded clones and increased TCR diversity than the aged group, suggesting age selection.

Trimming at the junction amounts to 6 bases on V and 0 bases on J, and the germline ends lie 12 bases apart. The CDR3 goes from the cysteine to the phenylalanine over 14 residues. Solely the CDR3 DNA is kept, with 42 bases framed from the first base. From a lookup of the germline V gene (reference sequence), CDR1 and CDR2 are DFQATT and SNEGSKA. Systemically healthy Caucasian individuals from Russia, 35 to 50 in total and aged about 6 to 90 years, were included as donors. Ten milliliters of peripheral blood were drawn from each donor into EDTA-treated Vacutainer tubes. Ficoll-Paque density-gradient centrifugation was used to isolate PBMCs, with at least 6 million per sample. Total RNA, at least 6 micrograms per sample, was extracted from PBMCs with Trizol reagent. The percentages of naive CD45RAhigh/CD27high T cells were determined by flow cytometry on a PBMC aliquot from every donor. Comment on this clonotype: Its antigen remains unidentified. No clone much larger than this one lies a single base away; base qualities are absent.

To prepare the library, 5' RACE was applied. A second 7 to 11 cycle PCR used a sample-barcoded 5' primer and a J-beta primer mix. A template-switch 5' adaptor carrying 12 random nucleotides introduced a unique molecular identifier onto each TCR beta cDNA molecule. At least 2.5 million CDR3-containing paired-end reads were obtained from each sample. First-strand cDNA synthesis was performed from all RNA using the Mint cDNA synthesis kit, with priming by a TRBC-specific oligonucleotide. Following uracil-DNA glycosylase treatment, all cDNA underwent a first 18-cycle PCR with the universal primers M1SS and BC2_uni_R. In the authors' own workflow: Each sample was normalized by randomly selecting 1 million high-quality reads, each carrying a distinct molecular identifier. Reads sharing molecular identifiers were discarded rather than binned into consensus sequences. CDR3 identification, clonotype clustering and error correction used MiTCR with a Q25 quality threshold and the strictest error-elimination algorithm. Lower-bound total TCR beta diversity was estimated with a nonparametric unseen species model using Euler transformation. TCRdb ran its own pipeline on the public reads, namely fastp trimming at Q25 and MiXCR clone calling, and kept in-frame beta chains. Each entry is one CDR3 protein sequence, shown with its most common DNA and genes. TCRdb, rather than the study authors, made the V and J calls. The sample table lists 1.5 million to 2 million distinct CDR3 sequences, 35% to 50% of them with a count of one. The ten biggest clones cover 20% to 25% of the sample.

What was sequenced was blood. The V gene is TRBV20-1 and the J gene is TRBJ2-1, with the identity of the D gene unclear. The clonotype was recovered from a human donor in good health. The sequence in DNA is TGCAGTGCCATCATAGACCCCTCCTACAATGAGCAGTTCTTC. This gives the protein CSAIIDPSYNEQFF.